The source of this T cell receptor (beta chain) is a study of blood T cell repertoires in COVID-19. Study-level background: Italy, Spain and the United States were the sources of the convalescent and acute COVID-19 samples. T cells, B-cell-depleted T cells, or PBMCs supplied cDNA or gDNA.

This clone qualifies as medium-sized. Germline CDR1 and CDR2: LGHNA and YSLEER. The CDR3 extends over 13 amino acids. The ends were cut back, 2 bases at V and 4 bases at J, with 9 bases in the middle. Authors' methods: Quantification of nucleated cells was approximated via reference gene primer amplification. Using immunoSEQ multiplex PCR, the repertoire was profiled, and TCRdb retains in-frame clones only, with some absent. V and J calls and clone size are given by that table; D and trimming were obtained from the DNA. The sample contains roughly 26,000 clones, approximately 82% of which appear only once.

Sequencing used peripheral blood. The chain uses TRBV4-3 and TRBJ2-7; D is possibly TRBD1 (6 bases). This TCR was sampled from a human donor in a cohort sampled during active COVID-19. CDR3 in amino acids: CASSQIQGYEQYF. The CDR3 coding sequence is TGCGCCAGCAGCCAAATACAGGGTTACGAGCAGTACTTC.